The source of this T cell receptor (beta chain) is a study of Graves' ophthalmopathy and Graves' hyperthyroidism (dated by TCRdb to between 2017 and 2018). Notes on the research overall: A patient counted as having stable hyperthyroidism if there was no progression to ophthalmopathy within 18 months of follow-up. The study used signatures of the TCR beta repertoire to tell Graves' ophthalmopathy apart from Graves' hyperthyroidism and to predict which patients would progress to ophthalmopathy. Once sampling was done, hyperthyroidism patients were given methimazole at a starting dose of 30 mg daily, while ophthalmopathy patients were given high-dose intravenous methylprednisolone. T-cell repertoires of thyroid tissue and blood were compared in 5 or 6 hyperthyroidism patients. To explore V-J signatures distinguishing ophthalmopathy from hyperthyroidism, a discovery set of 100 patients (roughly 42 ophthalmopathy, 57 stable hyperthyroidism) was enrolled. In total, approximately 130 blood samples were TCR-sequenced: under 45 ophthalmopathy, some 75 hyperthyroidism and roughly 17 hyperthyroidism-to-ophthalmopathy patients. The independent validation cohort included 18 to 20 hyperthyroidism patients plus 17 patients who later progressed from hyperthyroidism to ophthalmopathy. What the study reported, not specific to this receptor: In cross-validation, the 13-signature model distinguished ophthalmopathy from stable hyperthyroidism with 87.88% sensitivity and 81% to 82% specificity, while in the test set the corresponding values were about 80% and 75%. Most expanded thyroid clonotypes with frequency above 0.001 were also detected in blood, suggesting blood repertoires may reflect the thyroid immune response. In validation, the model predicted ophthalmopathy progression with about 64% sensitivity and around 72% specificity; roughly eleven predicted patients were CT-confirmed with GO in a median of around 6.5 months. No statistical method was used to set the sample size in advance, and the investigators knew which group each participant was assigned to.

TCR beta CDR3 regions were amplified from RNA transcripts for repertoire sequencing. The first round was an RT-PCR using HTBI primers with the Qiagen OneStep RT-PCR kit, and this first round was followed by a second-round multiplex PCR, then size selection and purification. The libraries underwent paired-end sequencing with 100 bp reads on an Illumina HiSeq2000. In the source study's methods: Reads were processed with SOAPnuke, discarding reads with adapters, uncalled bases, mean Phred below 15, or no exact constant-primer or identifier match. COPE v1.2.5 was used to merge high-quality paired reads. Each unique nucleotide sequence was defined as a clonotype, and clonotypes were aligned to IMGT TRB V, D and J references with MiTCR v1.1. The analysis was limited to V-J combinations with a frequency above 0.0001, which together covered just over 98% of the repertoires. For each V-J combination, a TCR clonal expansion and chaos score was defined as F50 clonal expansion divided by the chaos observed in the TCRdist matrix. Welch's t-statistics and random forest were used to narrow the features down to around 13 V-J combinations, which were then fed into a naive Bayes classifier. The Morisita-Horn index was used to measure how similar the thyroid and blood repertoires were. TCRdb reprocessing: public reads trimmed at Q25 with fastp, clones called with MiXCR, in-frame beta chains kept. Rows with one shared CDR3 protein collapse into an entry with the most common genes and DNA. The V and J calls and clone size come from TCRdb's table, not from the authors' own analysis. This sample has 580,000 or so distinct CDR3 sequences in its table, and about 35% of those were observed once. The ten largest account for about 4.6% of the sample.

Per the germline V gene, SQVTM is the CDR1 and ANQGSEA is the CDR2. The CDR3 numbers 13 residues from cysteine through phenylalanine. This entry keeps only the CDR3 DNA: 39 bases, framed from base 1. Hyperthyroidism patients were newly diagnosed, with disease duration under 2 months, and aged 18 to 65 years. Patients with other autoimmune diseases, uncontrolled infections, pregnancy or lactation were excluded. Diagnosis was based on clinical symptoms, serum thyroxine, TRAb, thyroid ultrasound and orbital computed tomography. Trizol reagent was used to extract the total RNA, and its quality was then checked on an Agilent 2100 Bioanalyzer. A remark on this clonotype: The antigen it binds to is not known. At one end, the junction sequence differs from germline, possibly due to a read error.

This receptor was identified in an adult man with Graves' hyperthyroidism. The chain is assembled from TRBV29-1 and TRBJ2-5; TRBD2 might be the D gene, on 5 matching bases. Sequenced input: peripheral blood or thyroid tissue (not recorded which). The nucleotide sequence reads as follows: TGCAGCGTTGATGGAGAGGGCCAAGAGACCCAGCACTTC. It translates to CSVDGEGQETQHF.